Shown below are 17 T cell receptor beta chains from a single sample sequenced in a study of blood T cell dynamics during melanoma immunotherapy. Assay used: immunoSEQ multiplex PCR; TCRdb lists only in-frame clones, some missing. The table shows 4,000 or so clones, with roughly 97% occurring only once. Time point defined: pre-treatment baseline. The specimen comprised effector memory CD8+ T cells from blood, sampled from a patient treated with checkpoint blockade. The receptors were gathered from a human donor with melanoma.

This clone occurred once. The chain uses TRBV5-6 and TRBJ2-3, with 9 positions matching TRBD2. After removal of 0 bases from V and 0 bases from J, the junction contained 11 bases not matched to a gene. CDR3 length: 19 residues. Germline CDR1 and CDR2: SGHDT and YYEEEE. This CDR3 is CASSLAGLAGYSSTDTQYF. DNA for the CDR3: TGTGCCAGCAGCTTGGCCGGTCTAGCGGGGTACTCTAGCACAGATACGCAGTATTTT. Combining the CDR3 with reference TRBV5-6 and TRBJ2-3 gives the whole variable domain DAGVTQSPTHLIKTRGQQVTLRCSPKSGHDTVSWYQQALGQGPQFIFQYYEEEERQRGNFPDRFSGHQFPNYSSELNVNALLLGDSALYLCASSLAGLAGYSSTDTQYFGPGTRLTVL.

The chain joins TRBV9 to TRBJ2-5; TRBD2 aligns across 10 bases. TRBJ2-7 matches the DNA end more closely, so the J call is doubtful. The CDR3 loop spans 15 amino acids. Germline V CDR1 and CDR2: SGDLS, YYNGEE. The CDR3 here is CASSASGTSAYEQYF. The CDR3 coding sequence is TGTGCCAGCAGCGCATCCGGGACTAGCGCCTACGAGCAGTACTTC.

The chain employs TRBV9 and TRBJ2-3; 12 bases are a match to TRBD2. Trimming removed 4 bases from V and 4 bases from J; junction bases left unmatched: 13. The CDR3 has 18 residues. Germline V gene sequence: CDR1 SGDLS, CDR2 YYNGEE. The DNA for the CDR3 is TGTGCCAGCAGCATCGGGACTAGCGGGCGGATGGCGGCAGATACGCAGTATTTT. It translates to CASSIGTSGRMAADTQYF.

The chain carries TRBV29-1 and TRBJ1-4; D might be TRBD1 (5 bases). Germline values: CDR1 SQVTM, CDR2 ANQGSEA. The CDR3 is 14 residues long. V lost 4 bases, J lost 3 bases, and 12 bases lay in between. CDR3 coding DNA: TGCAGCGTTGCATATAGGGGAGCTAATGAAAAACTGTTTTTT. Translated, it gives CSVAYRGANEKLFF.

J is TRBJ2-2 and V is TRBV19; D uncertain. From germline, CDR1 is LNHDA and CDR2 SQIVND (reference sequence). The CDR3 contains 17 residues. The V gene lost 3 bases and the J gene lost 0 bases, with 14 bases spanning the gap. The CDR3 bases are TGTGCCAGTAGTATTCCTCCTTGGGATCCGAACACCGGGGAGCTGTTTTTT. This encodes CASSIPPWDPNTGELFF.

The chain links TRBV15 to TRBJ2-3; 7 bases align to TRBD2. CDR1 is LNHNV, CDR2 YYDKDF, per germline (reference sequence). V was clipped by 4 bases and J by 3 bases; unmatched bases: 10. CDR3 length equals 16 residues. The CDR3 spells CATSNGGEGRTDTQYF. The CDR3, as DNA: TGTGCCACCAGCAATGGTGGGGAGGGTAGGACAGATACGCAGTATTTT.

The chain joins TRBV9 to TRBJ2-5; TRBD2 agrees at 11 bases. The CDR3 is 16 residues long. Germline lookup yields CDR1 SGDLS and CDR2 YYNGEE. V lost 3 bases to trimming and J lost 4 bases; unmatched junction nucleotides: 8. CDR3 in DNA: TGTGCCAGCAGCGACCGGACTAGCGGGTTTCTAGAGACCCAGTACTTC. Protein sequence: CASSDRTSGFLETQYF. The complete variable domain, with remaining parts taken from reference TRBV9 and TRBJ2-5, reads DSGVTQTPKHLITATGQRVTLRCSPRSGDLSVYWYQQSLDQGLQFLIQYYNGEERAKGNILERFSAQQFPDLHSELNLSSLELGDSALYFCASSDRTSGFLETQYFGPGTRLLVL.

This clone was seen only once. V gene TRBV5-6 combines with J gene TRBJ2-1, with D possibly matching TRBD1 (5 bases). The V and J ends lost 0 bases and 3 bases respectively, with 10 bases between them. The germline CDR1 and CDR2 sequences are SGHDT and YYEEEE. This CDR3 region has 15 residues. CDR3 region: CASSLGTGFYNEQFF. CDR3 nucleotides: TGTGCCAGCAGCTTGGGAACAGGATTCTACAATGAGCAGTTCTTC.

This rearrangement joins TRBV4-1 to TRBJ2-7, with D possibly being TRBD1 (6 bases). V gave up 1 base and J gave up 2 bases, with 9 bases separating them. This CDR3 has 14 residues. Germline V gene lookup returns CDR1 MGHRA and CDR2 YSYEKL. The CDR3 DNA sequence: TGCGCCAGCAGCCAAGGGACAGATGCCTACGAGCAGTACTTC. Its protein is CASSQGTDAYEQYF.

The CDR3 reads CASSLAQGGYTF. As DNA, the CDR3 is TGTGCCAGCAGCTTAGCACAGGGAGGCTACACCTTC. The genes are TRBV7-6 and TRBJ1-2; possible D gene TRBD1, 6 bases. This CDR3 region has 12 residues. CDR1 and CDR2 (germline): SGHVS, FNYEAQ. V was shortened by 0 bases and J by 8 bases, with 7 bases between the two germline ends.

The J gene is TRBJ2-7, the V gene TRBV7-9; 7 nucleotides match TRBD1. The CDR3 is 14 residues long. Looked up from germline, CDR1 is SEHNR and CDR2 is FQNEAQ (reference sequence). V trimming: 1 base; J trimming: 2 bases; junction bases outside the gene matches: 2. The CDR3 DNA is TGTGCCAGCAGCTTAGAGACAGGGCCCTACGAGCAGTACTTC. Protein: CASSLETGPYEQYF.

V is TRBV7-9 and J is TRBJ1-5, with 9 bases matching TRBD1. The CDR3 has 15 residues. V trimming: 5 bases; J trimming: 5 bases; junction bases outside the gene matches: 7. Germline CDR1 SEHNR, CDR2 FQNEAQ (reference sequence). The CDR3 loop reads CASSPDRGRDQPQHF. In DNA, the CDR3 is TGTGCCAGCAGCCCGGACAGGGGTAGGGATCAGCCCCAGCATTTT.

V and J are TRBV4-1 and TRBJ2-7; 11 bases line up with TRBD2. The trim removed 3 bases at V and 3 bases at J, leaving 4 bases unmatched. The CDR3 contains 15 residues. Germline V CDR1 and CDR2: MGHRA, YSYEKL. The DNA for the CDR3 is TGCGCCAGCAGCCACAGACTAGCGGGGAGCTACGAGCAGTACTTC. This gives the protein CASSHRLAGSYEQYF.

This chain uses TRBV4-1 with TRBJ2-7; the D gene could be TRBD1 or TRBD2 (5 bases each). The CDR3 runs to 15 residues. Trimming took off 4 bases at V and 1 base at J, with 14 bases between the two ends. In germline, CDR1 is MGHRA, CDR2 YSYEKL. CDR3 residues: CASSPEPGRSYEQYF. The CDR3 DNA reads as TGCGCCAGCAGCCCAGAGCCGGGACGGTCCTACGAGCAGTACTTC.

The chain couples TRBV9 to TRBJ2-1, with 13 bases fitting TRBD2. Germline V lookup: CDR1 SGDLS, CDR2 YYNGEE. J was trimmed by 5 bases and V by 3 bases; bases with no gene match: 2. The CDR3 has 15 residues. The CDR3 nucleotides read TGTGCCAGCAGCGGAGGGACTAGCGGGGACAATGAGCAGTTCTTC. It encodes CASSGGTSGDNEQFF. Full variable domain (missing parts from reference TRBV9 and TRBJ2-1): DSGVTQTPKHLITATGQRVTLRCSPRSGDLSVYWYQQSLDQGLQFLIQYYNGEERAKGNILERFSAQQFPDLHSELNLSSLELGDSALYFCASSGGTSGDNEQFFGPGTRLTVL.

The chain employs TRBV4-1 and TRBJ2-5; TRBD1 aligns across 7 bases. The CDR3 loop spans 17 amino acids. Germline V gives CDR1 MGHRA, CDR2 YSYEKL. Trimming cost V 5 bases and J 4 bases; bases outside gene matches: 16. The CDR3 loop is CASSSTRQGWVPETQYF. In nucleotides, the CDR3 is TGCGCCAGCAGCTCTACTCGACAGGGATGGGTGCCAGAGACCCAGTACTTC.

In DNA, the CDR3 is TGTGCCAGCAGGGCGACGGGTCACGAGCAGTACTTC. Translation gives CASRATGHEQYF. The rearrangement joins TRBV6-6 to TRBJ2-7; D unresolved. The CDR3 consists of 12 residues. From germline, CDR1 is MNHNY and CDR2 SVGAGI (reference sequence). The V end was cut by 6 bases, the J end by 5 bases, with 11 bases between.